The rows below give T cell receptor beta chains drawn from one sample of a study of blood T cells in healthy people across ages. Via MiXCR, TCRdb re-called the 5' RACE reads, giving one row per CDR3 protein. The sample has around 1.7 million distinct CDR3 sequences; approximately 28% are singletons. Sequenced input: blood. The receptors stem from a woman in her twenties or thirties in good health. CDR3s include the opening cysteine and the closing phenylalanine or tryptophan. A D gene is named only where the DNA matches it firmly. Clone size, where shown, is once, few, many, or a class for clones that have expanded.

V gene,J gene,D gene,clone size,CDR3 DNA,CDR3 protein
TRBV20-1,TRBJ1-5,TRBD1,.,TGCAGTGCAAATGACAGGGGCCCCGATCAGCCCCAGCATTTT,CSANDRGPDQPQHF
TRBV5-1,TRBJ1-2,.,few,TGCGCCGGCAGCTTCGACTGGGATGGCTACACCTTC,CAGSFDWDGYTF
TRBV30,TRBJ2-7,.,.,TGTGCCTGGAGTGAAAGTCCGGGACGGTCCTACGAGCAGTACTTC,CAWSESPGRSYEQYF
TRBV3-1,TRBJ2-1,TRBD1,.,TGTGCCAGCAGCCATACCGGGACAGGGGAACAAAAGTTCTTC,CASSHTGTGEQKFF
TRBV7-2,TRBJ2-7,.,.,TGTACCAGCAGCTTAAACCGGGGGCACCCCAAGCAGTACTTC,CTSSLNRGHPKQYF
TRBV7-6,TRBJ2-2,TRBD1,.,TGTGCCAGCAGCAAACAGGGGGCTACCACCGGGGAGCTGTTTTTT,CASSKQGATTGELFF
TRBV12-3/TRBV12-4,TRBJ2-2,.,few,TGTGCCAGCAGTTTTCTAACCGGCGGGGAGCTGTTTTTT,CASSFLTGGELFF
TRBV20-1,TRBJ2-1,.,.,TGCAGTGCTAGAGATCCTCGCAGGGTTATTTACAATGAGCAGTTCTTC,CSARDPRRVIYNEQFF
TRBV4-1,TRBJ2-1,TRBD2,.,TGCGCCAGCAGCCAAGGCGATTCCGGGACTAGCGGGGATCAAGAGACCCAGTTCTTC,CASSQGDSGTSGDQETQFF
TRBV6-5,TRBJ2-1,.,.,TGTGCCAGCAGGTCGGGACCCCTCCTGGGAGGCGAGCAGTTCTTC,CASRSGPLLGGEQFF
TRBV5-1,TRBJ2-1,.,.,TGCGCCAGCAGGCCTGAGGCGGGACACAATGAGCAGTTCTTC,CASRPEAGHNEQFF
TRBV14,TRBJ2-5,.,.,TGTGCCAGCAGCCAAGCCTCAGGCGGGACCCAGTACTTC,CASSQASGGTQYF
TRBV3-1,TRBJ2-4,.,many,TGCGCCAGCAGCCAAGTAGAGAACATTCAGTACTTC,CASSQVENIQYF
TRBV2,TRBJ2-1,TRBD2,.,TGTGCCAGCAGTCGATATGGACTAGCGACCTACAATGAGCAGTTCTTC,CASSRYGLATYNEQFF
TRBV7-3,TRBJ2-7,TRBD2,many,TGTGCCAGCAGCCCCATAGCGGGGGGCATCTACGAGCAGTACTTC,CASSPIAGGIYEQYF
TRBV3-1,TRBJ1-1,TRBD1,.,TGTGCCAGCAGCCCGACAGGGGAGATGAACACTGAAGCTTTCTTT,CASSPTGEMNTEAFF
TRBV6-4,TRBJ2-4,.,many,TGTGCCCCCAGAGGGGACACCAGACCGCTTCAGTACTTC,CAPRGDTRPLQYF
TRBV11-2,TRBJ2-7,TRBD2,few,TGTGCCAGCAGCGAATCCGGGACTAGCGGGAGATACGAGCAGTACTTC,CASSESGTSGRYEQYF
TRBV5-1,TRBJ1-6,TRBD1,few,TGCGCCAGCAGATGGCTAAGGGGGCCGCATTCACCCCTCCACTTT,CASRWLRGPHSPLHF
TRBV20-1,TRBJ1-5,.,few,TGCAGTGCTAGTCCGGGGAGGGGCAATCAGCCCCAGCATTTT,CSASPGRGNQPQHF
TRBV7-2,TRBJ2-3,TRBD2,.,TGTGCCAGCAGCCCCGGCGGGAGGGCCGTCCAAGATACGCAGTATTTT,CASSPGGRAVQDTQYF
TRBV30,TRBJ2-5,.,.,TGTGCCTGGAGTCTAGGTGGGAAAGAGACCCAGTACTTC,CAWSLGGKETQYF